Presented here are 17 T cell receptor beta chains from one specimen sequenced in a study of OX40 agonist ivuxolimab in advanced cancers. The library was produced with the immunoSEQ multiplex PCR assay. The table was pulled from immuneACCESS by TCRdb, which kept in-frame rearrangements only. Such tables lose some clones; where checked, under half of the loss comes from unresolved V genes, and the rest has no known cause. The table for this sample lists approximately 73,000 clones; around 86% of them were counted only once. Jointly, the top ten make up 2.8% of the sample. This material consisted of CD4+ or CD8+ T cells sorted from blood, taken in a trial of the OX40 agonist ivuxolimab. These receptors came from an adult with an advanced solid tumor such as melanoma, head and neck, liver or kidney cancer.

The chain couples TRBV6-5 to TRBJ1-5; tentatively, D is TRBD1 (5 bases). Trimming left V 6 bases short and J 5 bases short, with 11 bases between. This CDR3 has 13 residues. The V gene's germline CDR1 is MNHEY and CDR2 SVGAGI. CDR3 sequence (DNA): TGTGCCAGCAGCGGGGCCCGAGATCAGCCCCAGCATTTT. This sequence encodes CASSGARDQPQHF.

V gene TRBV5-4 combines with J gene TRBJ2-5, with 11 bases lining up with TRBD1. CDR3 length: 16 amino acids. Trimming at V came to 2 bases and at J to 2 bases, leaving 5 bases not matched to a gene. CDR1 is SGHNT, CDR2 YYREEE, per germline (reference sequence). In DNA, the CDR3 is TGTGCCAGCAGCTTAGGGGGACAGGGGGTACAAGAGACCCAGTACTTC. Protein sequence: CASSLGGQGVQETQYF.

In this sample, this clone turned up once. The J gene is TRBJ2-3, the V gene TRBV4-3, with D unclear. The CDR3 length is 13 residues. Germline CDR1 and CDR2: LGHNA and YSLEER. The V gene lost 0 bases and the J gene lost 6 bases, with 7 bases spanning the gap. The CDR3 nucleotides read TGCGCCAGCAGCCAAGATCTCGCGGATACGCAGTATTTT. Protein product: CASSQDLADTQYF.

The genes are TRBV6-5 and TRBJ1-6, with a possible D match to TRBD1 (5 bases). The V and J ends lost 7 bases and 1 base respectively, with 8 bases between them. This CDR3 has 14 amino acids. In germline, CDR1 is MNHEY, CDR2 SVGAGI. CDR3 sequence: CASNQGSYNSPLHF. In nucleotides, the CDR3 is TGTGCCAGCAACCAGGGTTCCTATAATTCACCCCTCCACTTT.

The chain has TRBV5-5 and TRBJ1-1; weak D call: TRBD1 (6 bases). Per germline, CDR1 SGHKS and CDR2 YYEKEE (reference sequence). With 1 base removed from V and 0 bases from J, the gap between germline ends came to 13 bases. This CDR3 has 16 amino acids. The CDR3 protein is CASSLSGVPLNTEAFF. In DNA form, the CDR3 reads TGTGCCAGCAGCTTGTCAGGGGTTCCCCTGAACACTGAAGCTTTCTTT.

V usage is TRBV7-2 and J usage is TRBJ1-4, with D perhaps TRBD1 (6 bases). This CDR3 is built from 13 residues. V was clipped by 1 base and J by 8 bases, with 8 bases between them. Germline CDR1 SGHTA, CDR2 FQGNSA. CDR3 nucleotides: TGTGCCAGCAGCTTAGGGGGGCGGGAAAAACTGTTTTTT. It is translated as CASSLGGREKLFF.

The rearrangement joins TRBV5-4 to TRBJ2-7, with D possibly TRBD1 on 6 matching bases. Germline assignment: CDR1 SGHNT and CDR2 YYREEE (reference sequence). This CDR3 is 15 amino acids long. Trimming left V 0 bases short and J 12 bases short, with 22 bases between. The CDR3 sequence: CASSLDTEGTLARYF. CDR3 nucleotide sequence: TGTGCCAGCAGCTTGGACACAGAGGGGACACTCGCCCGGTACTTC.

This clone was detected a few times. The chain links TRBV30 to TRBJ2-1; 10 nucleotides agree with TRBD1. Germline CDR1 is GTSNPN and CDR2 is SVGIG (reference sequence). The CDR3 is 13 residues long. V lost 5 bases to trimming and J lost 7 bases; unmatched junction nucleotides: 5. The CDR3 DNA is TGTGCCTGGGACAGGGGGCAAAGGAATGAGCAGTTCTTC. Amino acid sequence: CAWDRGQRNEQFF.

Turning to this clone: At one boundary the junction diverges from the germline segment, which might be a read error. This rearrangement joins TRBV7-7 to TRBJ2-2, with TRBD1 identical over 8 bases. This CDR3 is built from 15 residues. Looked up from germline, CDR1 is SSHAT and CDR2 is FNYEAQ (reference sequence). CDR3 protein: CASSQQGVSGGELFF. The CDR3 region has the DNA TGTGCTAGCAGCCAACAGGGGGTGTCAGGCGGGGAGCTGTTTTTT. Drawing the rest from reference TRBV7-7 and TRBJ2-2, the complete variable domain is GAGVSQSPRYKVTKRGQDVTLRCDPISSHATLYWYQQALGQGPEFLTYFNYEAQPDKSGLPSDRFSAERPEGSISTLTIQRTEQRDSAMYRCASSQQGVSGGELFFGEGSRLTVL.

The V and J genes are TRBV5-4 and TRBJ1-6; the match to TRBD1 covers 8 bases. The V segment lost 3 bases and the J segment 7 bases; nucleotides outside the gene matches: 9. The CDR3 is 16 residues long. Germline CDR1 reads SGHNT; CDR2 reads YYREEE (reference sequence). DNA for the CDR3: TGTGCCAGCAGCTCAGCCGGGACAGGTTTGAATTCACCCCTCCACTTT. This sequence encodes CASSSAGTGLNSPLHF.

This rearrangement joins TRBV7-3 to TRBJ1-4; 8 bases fit TRBD1. V shed 5 bases and J 0 bases; nucleotides not matched to a gene: 14. CDR1 SGHTA and CDR2 FQGTGA come from the germline V gene. The CDR3 length is 19 residues. CDR3 loop: CASSPRGQVKHTTNEKLFF. The CDR3 DNA sequence: TGTGCCAGCAGCCCCAGGGGACAGGTCAAGCATACAACTAATGAAAAACTGTTTTTT.

This clone occurred a few times. This sequence joins TRBV30 and TRBJ1-5, with 8 bases that match TRBD1. CDR1 is GTSNPN and CDR2 is SVGIG in the germline V gene (reference sequence). After removal of 3 bases from V and 4 bases from J, the junction contained 5 bases not matched to a gene. The CDR3 is 14 residues long. CDR3 loop: CAWSAGGSNQPQHF. The CDR3 region has the DNA TGTGCCTGGAGCGCAGGGGGCTCGAATCAGCCCCAGCATTTT.

This clone occurred a few times. The rearrangement links TRBV11-2 to TRBJ2-2; TRBD1 agrees at 7 bases. Losses at the gene ends were 5 bases for V and 6 bases for J; bases not matched to a gene: 18. This CDR3 has 18 amino acids. Germline V gene data show CDR1 as SGHAT and CDR2 as FQNNGV. The CDR3: CASSPGQWDSRRPGELFF. CDR3 sequence (DNA): TGTGCCAGCAGCCCCGGCCAGTGGGACAGCCGGCGTCCCGGGGAGCTGTTTTTT.

This clone was seen only once. CDR3 in amino acids: CASSSGLQGRFADTQYF. The DNA for the CDR3 is TGCGCCAGCAGTTCTGGGCTACAGGGGAGGTTCGCAGATACGCAGTATTTT. The gene calls are TRBV5-1 and TRBJ2-3; possibly TRBD1 for D (7 bases). There are 17 residues in the CDR3. The V gene's germline CDR1 is SGHRS and CDR2 YFSETQ. Trimming stripped 5 bases from V and 4 bases from J, with 23 bases between.

This clone has more than one count but fewer than ten. The rearrangement links TRBV7-2 to TRBJ1-1, with D possibly matching TRBD1 (5 bases). This CDR3 has 16 residues. V gave up 1 base and J gave up 1 base, with 13 bases separating them. In germline, CDR1 is SGHTA, CDR2 FQGNSA. The CDR3 sequence is CASSLGGDFGNTEAFF. As DNA, the CDR3 is TGTGCCAGCAGCTTAGGAGGGGATTTTGGGAACACTGAAGCTTTCTTT. Full variable domain (rest looked up from reference TRBV7-2 and TRBJ1-1): GAGVSQSPSNKVTEKGKDVELRCDPISGHTALYWYRQSLGQGLEFLIYFQGNSAPDKSGLPSDRFSAERTGGSVSTLTIQRTQQEDSAVYLCASSLGGDFGNTEAFFGQGTRLTVV.

The V call is TRBV9, the J call TRBJ1-3; TRBD1 is a possible D gene (6 bases). The V end was cut by 0 bases, the J end by 0 bases, with 19 bases between. CDR1 and CDR2 from the germline V gene are SGDLS and YYNGEE. The CDR3 totals 19 residues. The CDR3 sequence is CASSVAGGHGLSSGNTIYF. The CDR3 DNA reads TGTGCCAGCAGCGTAGCCGGGGGGCACGGGTTAAGCTCTGGAAACACCATATATTTT.

This chain links TRBV25-1 with TRBJ1-2, with TRBD1 identical over 10 bases. This CDR3 spans 16 amino acids. J lost 8 bases, V lost 9 bases, and 18 bases had no gene match. Germline V gives CDR1 MGHDK, CDR2 SYGVNS. The CDR3 DNA reads as TGTGCCAGGAATCTCGGGACAGGGGAAAGGATGTGCGGCTACACCTTC. This sequence encodes CARNLGTGERMCGYTF.